Below are 27 T cell receptor beta chains sequenced from a single sample in a study of post-analysis software for immune sequencing data. Overall study results and limits: Compared with controls, patients had more of 4 to 6 TRBV segments, including TRBV5-6, TRBV5-1 and TRBV20-1.

Sequencing libraries made from TCR beta cDNA carried unique molecular identifiers. Using its own MiXCR run on the PCR reads, TCRdb lists one record per CDR3 protein. The sample has about 810,000 distinct CDR3 sequences; 53% are singletons. Their target antigens are unknown. What was sequenced was blood. These TCRs come from a girl aged 10 to 17 with multiple sclerosis.

V usage is TRBV11-2 and J usage is TRBJ2-7, with D possibly matching TRBD1 (5 bases). The CDR3 loop spans 13 amino acids. Germline V gene lookup returns CDR1 SGHAT and CDR2 FQNNGV. The V gene lost 5 bases and the J gene lost 2 bases, with 10 bases spanning the gap. This chain's CDR3 is CASSPTATYEQYF. The CDR3 DNA reads TGTGCCAGCAGCCCGACAGCTACCTACGAGCAGTACTTC.

The CDR3 region has the DNA TGTGCCAGCAGCGGGGAGACAGGGCGGACTGAAGCTTTCTTT. Translation: CASSGETGRTEAFF. This chain links TRBV9 with TRBJ1-1, with 7 positions matching TRBD1. Germline lookup yields CDR1 SGDLS and CDR2 YYNGEE. The V and J ends lost 3 bases and 5 bases, in that order; junction bases with no gene match: 7. CDR3 length equals 14 residues.

V and J are TRBV5-1 and TRBJ2-1, with D unresolved. The CDR3 loop spans 17 amino acids. Germline V gives CDR1 SGHRS, CDR2 YFSETQ. Trimming pared 7 bases from V and 8 bases from J, leaving 28 bases between. The CDR3 DNA reads TGCGCCAGCGGATTGGGCCTTGGCGTGGGCTTGGGCGATGAGCAGTTCTTC. As protein: CASGLGLGVGLGDEQFF. The complete variable domain, with remaining parts taken from reference TRBV5-1 and TRBJ2-1, reads KAGVTQTPRYLIKTRGQQVTLSCSPISGHRSVSWYQQTPGQGLQFLFEYFSETQRNKGNFPGRFSGRQFSNSRSEMNVSTLELGDSALYLCASGLGLGVGLGDEQFFGPGTRLTVL.

This chain uses TRBV29-1 with TRBJ2-7, with D perhaps matching TRBD1 or TRBD2 (5 bases each). The CDR3 is 16 residues long. The V end lost 4 bases, the J end lost 2 bases, and 21 bases lay between the germline ends. Germline V lookup: CDR1 SQVTM, CDR2 ANQGSEA. The CDR3 DNA follows: TGCAGCGTTGGAGATGGTGGAGGCAGGGCTCCCTACGAGCAGTACTTC. Amino acid sequence: CSVGDGGGRAPYEQYF.

This clonotype has more than one count but fewer than ten. The J gene is TRBJ1-2, the V gene TRBV29-1, with 8 bases lining up with TRBD1. The CDR3 totals 12 residues. In germline, CDR1 is SQVTM, CDR2 ANQGSEA. With 6 bases clipped from V and 4 bases from J, the junction kept 4 bases outside the gene matches. The CDR3 region is CSVRDRTYGYTF. Written as DNA, the CDR3 is TGCAGCGTCCGGGACAGGACCTATGGCTACACCTTC.

The genes are TRBV7-2 and TRBJ1-2; D may be TRBD1 (5 bases). This CDR3 is built from 20 residues. Germline CDR1 SGHTA, CDR2 FQGNSA. V lost 5 bases and J 4 bases, leaving 32 bases between the germline ends. The CDR3 coding sequence is TGTGCCAGCAGCCTCCGCCTATTAAACCCCGACGGGGCCCCATTCTATGGCTACACCTTC. Amino acids: CASSLRLLNPDGAPFYGYTF.

The rearrangement joins TRBV20-1 to TRBJ2-4; TRBD1 or TRBD2 may be the D gene (7 bases each). Trimming left V 3 bases short and J 5 bases short, with 20 bases between. The CDR3 runs 16 residues. CDR1 and CDR2 (germline): DFQATT, SNEGSKA (reference sequence). This CDR3 is CSASQGGRRGQNIQYF. As DNA, the CDR3 is TGCAGTGCTAGCCAGGGGGGGAGACGGGGACAAAACATTCAGTACTTC.

The chain has TRBV5-6 and TRBJ1-2; tentative D call: TRBD1 (5 bases). V lost 4 bases, J lost 8 bases, and 18 bases lay in between. The CDR3 covers 14 residues. Germline values: CDR1 SGHDT, CDR2 YYEEEE. CDR3 sequence reads: CASSLGTNTGGYTF. CDR3 coding DNA: TGTGCCAGCAGCCTAGGGACCAATACTGGGGGCTACACCTTC.

The chain uses TRBV29-1 and TRBJ1-2; D perhaps matches TRBD1 (6 bases). The CDR3 length is 17 residues. The germline V gene encodes CDR1 SQVTM and CDR2 ANQGSEA. The ends were cut back, 0 bases at V and 2 bases at J, with 19 bases in the middle. The CDR3 sequence: CSVEDWTQGAPNYGYTF. CDR3 bases: TGCAGCGTTGAAGATTGGACACAGGGAGCCCCCAACTATGGCTACACCTTC.

This chain connects TRBV5-5 to TRBJ1-2; D is undetermined. The ends were cut back, 4 bases at V and 4 bases at J, with 11 bases in the middle. The CDR3 has 13 amino acids. The V gene's germline CDR1 is SGHKS and CDR2 YYEKEE (reference sequence). The CDR3 sequence: CASSTVPTYGYTF. Here the CDR3 DNA reads TGTGCCAGCAGCACGGTCCCGACCTATGGCTACACCTTC.

This clonotype occurred once. The chain combines TRBV5-1 with TRBJ1-1; D remains ambiguous. Germline V gene lookup returns CDR1 SGHRS and CDR2 YFSETQ. The CDR3 extends over 13 amino acids. V gave up 1 base and J gave up 11 bases, with 15 bases separating them. The CDR3 DNA sequence: TGCGCCAGCAGCTTGATTGATCCTGGAGCGGCTTTCTTT. Translating it yields CASSLIDPGAAFF.

The chain couples TRBV7-9 to TRBJ2-3; 7 bases map to TRBD1. Germline V gene sequence: CDR1 SEHNR, CDR2 FQNEAQ (reference sequence). J lost 1 base, V lost 3 bases, and 4 bases had no gene match. This CDR3 has 15 residues. CDR3 loop: CASSFTGAGTDTQYF. The CDR3 nucleotides read TGTGCCAGCAGCTTTACAGGGGCGGGCACAGATACGCAGTATTTT.

This chain uses TRBV20-1 with TRBJ1-2; D possibly corresponds to TRBD1 (5 bases). Germline loops: CDR1 DFQATT, CDR2 SNEGSKA (reference sequence). The length of the CDR3 is 15 residues. V lost 4 bases to trimming and J lost 4 bases, with 19 bases between them. The CDR3 is CSANHGAGSSYGYTF. DNA for the CDR3: TGCAGTGCTAACCACGGGGCAGGGTCCTCCTATGGCTACACCTTC.

The V call is TRBV29-1, the J call TRBJ2-7; a weak D match, TRBD1 (6 bases). Between the trimmed V and J ends, which lost 1 base and 4 bases, there was a span of 11 bases. In germline, CDR1 is SQVTM, CDR2 ANQGSEA. The CDR3 runs 13 residues. CDR3 DNA sequence: TGCAGCGTTGAAGGGCAGGGGCAGTACGAGCAGTACTTC. Protein product: CSVEGQGQYEQYF.

This chain links TRBV12-3 or TRBV12-4 with TRBJ2-1; D remains ambiguous. The V and J ends lost 7 bases and 5 bases respectively, with 12 bases between them. This CDR3 comprises 13 residues. The CDR3 spells CASTHSTDNEQFF. Written as DNA, the CDR3 is TGTGCCAGCACGCACTCTACGGACAATGAGCAGTTCTTC.

The count of this clonotype is one. The rearrangement uses TRBV20-1 and TRBJ2-7, with 11 positions matching TRBD2. The CDR3 length is 16 residues. The junction had 11 bases not matched to a gene; V was cut back by 4 bases and J by 3 bases. Germline assignment: CDR1 DFQATT and CDR2 SNEGSKA (reference sequence). Here the CDR3 reads CSATRTSGSPNYEQYF. In nucleotides, the CDR3 is TGCAGTGCTACCAGGACTAGCGGGTCGCCTAACTACGAGCAGTACTTC.

The rearrangement links TRBV20-1 to TRBJ2-7, with 7 positions matching TRBD2. The germline V gene encodes CDR1 DFQATT and CDR2 SNEGSKA (reference sequence). CDR3 length: 14 residues. The V and J ends lost 1 base and 7 bases, in that order; junction bases with no gene match: 10. CDR3 coding DNA: TGCAGTGCTAGAGGTCAGCGGGGTCTTGGGGAGCAGTACTTC. Encoded protein: CSARGQRGLGEQYF.

This clonotype was seen a handful of times. This rearrangement joins TRBV9 to TRBJ1-4; TRBD1 agrees at 8 bases. In germline, CDR1 is SGDLS, CDR2 YYNGEE. The length of the CDR3 is 18 residues. The V segment lost 4 bases and the J segment 4 bases; nucleotides outside the gene matches: 15. Here the CDR3 reads CASSPRTGRNPINEKLFF. The CDR3 coding sequence is TGTGCCAGCAGCCCCAGGACAGGGAGAAACCCCATTAATGAAAAACTGTTTTTT.

The chain is built from TRBV20-1 and TRBJ1-1, with TRBD1 identical over 8 bases. The CDR3 contains 13 residues. The germline gives CDR1 DFQATT, CDR2 SNEGSKA (reference sequence). Trimming at V came to 4 bases and at J to 2 bases, leaving 3 bases not matched to a gene. As DNA, the CDR3 is TGCAGTGCTAAGGGACAGGTTAACACTGAAGCTTTCTTT. Its translation is CSAKGQVNTEAFF.

This clonotype has just one count. The chain is built from TRBV5-1 and TRBJ2-7, with a possible D match to TRBD2 (5 bases). V was clipped by 4 bases and J by 3 bases, with 26 bases between them. The germline V gene encodes CDR1 SGHRS and CDR2 YFSETQ. This CDR3 comprises 18 residues. The CDR3 loop is CASSPSHAIAGPGYEQYF. CDR3 coding DNA: TGCGCCAGCAGCCCATCCCATGCTATTGCGGGCCCAGGCTACGAGCAGTACTTC. Full variable domain (remainder filled in from reference TRBV5-1 and TRBJ2-7): KAGVTQTPRYLIKTRGQQVTLSCSPISGHRSVSWYQQTPGQGLQFLFEYFSETQRNKGNFPGRFSGRQFSNSRSEMNVSTLELGDSALYLCASSPSHAIAGPGYEQYFGPGTRLTVT.

This clonotype was detected a few times. J is TRBJ2-1 and V is TRBV29-1; a possible D gene is TRBD1 (6 bases). The CDR3 contains 13 residues. The V end was cut by 7 bases, the J end by 5 bases, with 15 bases between. Germline V gives CDR1 SQVTM, CDR2 ANQGSEA. The CDR3 reads CSAETGSNNEQFF. CDR3 DNA: TGCAGCGCCGAGACAGGATCTAACAATGAGCAGTTCTTC.

At least ten counts were recorded for this clonotype. This rearrangement joins TRBV20-1 to TRBJ2-1; TRBD1 agrees at 7 bases. Trimming at V came to 6 bases and at J to 6 bases, leaving 17 bases not matched to a gene. This CDR3 comprises 16 residues. Germline loops: CDR1 DFQATT, CDR2 SNEGSKA (reference sequence). The CDR3 loop is CSAPRPRDSGLNEQFF. CDR3 in DNA: TGCAGTGCCCCCCGACCTCGGGACAGTGGTCTCAATGAGCAGTTCTTC.

This clonotype was seen more than once but under ten times. The gene calls are TRBV18 and TRBJ1-2; tentatively, D is TRBD1 (6 bases). V was trimmed by 6 bases and J by 4 bases, leaving 12 bases between them. The CDR3 spans 13 residues. Germline V lookup: CDR1 KGHSH, CDR2 LQKENI. The CDR3: CASSRDTRYGYTF. Written as DNA, the CDR3 is TGTGCCAGCTCTCGGGACACCCGCTATGGCTACACCTTC.

This chain joins TRBV6-1 and TRBJ2-1; D not certain. CDR1 is MNHNS and CDR2 is SASEGT in the germline V gene. CDR3 length equals 14 residues. V was cut by 1 base and J by 2 bases, with 6 bases left in between. The CDR3 nucleotides read TGTGCCAGCAGTGAAGTGGCGGCCTACAATGAGCAGTTCTTC. Protein sequence: CASSEVAAYNEQFF.

The chain couples TRBV6-5 to TRBJ2-7; D is uncertain. The CDR3 has 15 residues. V lost 0 bases, J lost 2 bases, and 11 bases lay in between. Germline CDR1 and CDR2: MNHEY and SVGAGI. The CDR3 spells CASSYSAGPTYEQYF. The CDR3 DNA reads TGTGCCAGCAGTTACTCGGCAGGACCGACCTACGAGCAGTACTTC.

This chain links TRBV10-3 with TRBJ1-2; D is undetermined. The V and J ends lost 3 bases and 6 bases respectively, with 5 bases between them. This CDR3 is 11 amino acids long. Germline CDR1 and CDR2: ENHRY and SYGVKD. This CDR3 reads CAISDRNGYTF. CDR3 sequence (DNA): TGTGCCATCAGTGATAGGAATGGCTACACCTTC.

The V and J genes are TRBV6-2 or TRBV6-3 and TRBJ2-4; D is ambiguous. The end of the DNA fits TRBJ2-7 better, so the J call may be wrong. The CDR3 sequence is 12 residues long. The germline CDR1 and CDR2 sequences are MNHEY and SVGEGT. The CDR3: CASSYGRYEQYF. The CDR3 DNA reads as TGTGCCAGCAGTTATGGGCGGTACGAGCAGTACTTC.